The clone carrying this T cell receptor (beta chain) was picked up one time. Germline lookup yields CDR1 SGHTS and CDR2 YDEGEE. This CDR3 is built from 16 residues. V shed 3 bases and J 1 base; nucleotides not matched to a gene: 8. These data originate in a study of blood T cell repertoires in COVID-19. Study background: Whether acute or convalescent, the COVID-19 samples came from the United States, Italy and Spain. T cells, B-cell-depleted T cells, or PBMCs provided the cDNA or gDNA that served as material.

Original data processing: How many nucleated cells were present was estimated from reference gene primer amplification. The protocol was immunoSEQ multiplex PCR, while the TCRdb copy is restricted to in-frame clones and leaves out a portion. The V and J calls and clone size were taken over from that table, and D and trimming were inferred from the DNA. The top ten hold around 0.97% of the sample, which has approximately 200,000 clones, roughly 85% seen once. The sequence derives from a man aged 40-49 years with acute or convalescent COVID-19. Sequenced: peripheral blood. This sequence joins TRBV5-8 and TRBJ2-7; 9 nucleotides align to TRBD1. In nucleotides, the CDR3 is TGTGCCAGCAGCTGGGCTGAGACAGGGGGGTCCTACGAGCAGTACTTC. Its translation is CASSWAETGGSYEQYF.